The T cell receptor beta chain described here comes from a study of CD8+CD57+ T cells in acquired aplastic anemia. The overall study: DNA per sorted CD4+ or CD8+ sample ranged about 0.19 to 30 ug, averaging approximately 3.3 ug. Healthy CD8+ samples averaged roughly 10 million reads. Regarding the study as a whole: Overlap between patients and controls comprised roughly 30 CD8+ CDR3 sequences. For CD8+ Simpson's diversity, patients and controls showed no significant difference.

The germline gives CDR1 DFQATT, CDR2 SNEGSKA (reference sequence). This CDR3 spans 13 amino acids. V was pared by 7 bases and J by 0 bases, with 11 bases between. Genomic DNA, the template, was used for profiling of the TCR beta VDJ and CDR3. MiXCR was run by TCRdb on the reads, yielding one entry per CDR3 protein. The table records fewer than 150,000 distinct CDR3 sequences, about half of them present only once. As concerns this clonotype: No antigen is known for it.

The rearrangement uses TRBV20-1 and TRBJ2-3; the D gene is possibly TRBD1 (6 bases). This clonotype was obtained from a human donor in good health, serving as a control. The specimen sequenced was sorted CD4+, CD8+, or CD8+CD57+ T cells (not recorded which) from PBMCs. CDR3 amino acids: CSVGQTSTDTQYF. In DNA, the CDR3 is TGCAGTGTTGGACAGACTAGCACAGATACGCAGTATTTT.